The following is a T cell receptor (beta chain) sequence with its context. As yet, its antigen is unknown. TCRdb reanalysed the RT-PCR reads using MiXCR and keeps one entry per CDR3 protein. The sample contains around 500,000 distinct CDR3 sequences, approximately 11% of which appear only once. Unmatched junction bases numbered 3, after V lost 2 bases and J lost 2 bases. Germline V gives CDR1 SGHRS, CDR2 YFSETQ. The CDR3 has 15 residues. This record comes from a study of response to subunit inactivated influenza vaccine. Overall study results and limits: Few additional T cells are recruited per seasonal influenza vaccination, authors suggested.

V usage is TRBV5-1 and J usage is TRBJ2-2, with TRBD1 identical over 7 bases. This sample comprised PBMCs from blood, obtained 45 days after vaccination. This TCR was sampled from a man aged 45-60 years who received an inactivated influenza vaccine. In DNA, the CDR3 is TGCGCCAGCAGCTTTAAGGGGGCAAACACCGGGGAGCTGTTTTTT. It encodes CASSFKGANTGELFF.